What follows are 17 T cell receptor beta chains derived from one specimen sequenced in a study of blood T cell repertoires in COVID-19. Assay used: immunoSEQ multiplex PCR; TCRdb lists only in-frame clones, some missing. The data show about 80,000 clones, 70% to 90% seen once. The sample was peripheral blood. These TCRs come from a man between 45 and 60 years old with COVID-19, enrolled during active disease.

V usage is TRBV15 and J usage is TRBJ2-1, with D tentatively TRBD2 (5 bases). The CDR3 sequence is 17 residues long. Per germline, CDR1 LNHNV and CDR2 YYDKDF (reference sequence). Between the trimmed V and J ends, which lost 2 bases and 4 bases, there was a span of 18 bases. The CDR3 here is CATSRPTGGPQYNEQFF. The CDR3 region has the DNA TGTGCCACCAGCAGACCCACTGGAGGACCCCAATACAATGAGCAGTTCTTC.

The chain joins TRBV6-2 or TRBV6-3 to TRBJ1-2; 7 bases are shared with TRBD1. Losses at the gene ends were 4 bases for V and 8 bases for J; bases not matched to a gene: 7. CDR3 length: 13 residues. Germline V CDR1 and CDR2: MNHEY, SVGEGT. Here the CDR3 reads CASSWDRIAGYTF. DNA of the CDR3: TGTGCCAGCAGTTGGGACAGAATAGCGGGCTACACCTTC.

The chain links TRBV7-9 to TRBJ2-1; a weak D match, TRBD2 (6 bases). Germline assignment: CDR1 SEHNR and CDR2 FQNEAQ (reference sequence). The V and J ends lost 5 bases and 7 bases respectively, with 12 bases between them. This CDR3 is built from 13 residues. The CDR3 reads CASSTGTFNEQFF. CDR3 DNA sequence: TGTGCCAGCAGCACCGGGACTTTTAATGAGCAGTTCTTC. Complete variable domain (other parts from reference TRBV7-9 and TRBJ2-1): DTGVSQNPRHKITKRGQNVTFRCDPISEHNRLYWYRQTLGQGPEFLTYFQNEAQLEKSRLLSDRFSAERPKGSFSTLEIQRTEQGDSAMYLCASSTGTFNEQFFGPGTRLTVL.

The J gene is TRBJ1-2, the V gene TRBV28, with a possible D match to TRBD1 (5 bases). Trimming took 2 bases from V and 5 from J, leaving 9 bases between them. This CDR3 spans 13 amino acids. Germline V lookup: CDR1 MDHEN, CDR2 SYDVKM. The CDR3 protein is CASSLVAGYGYTF. The CDR3 region has the DNA TGTGCCAGCAGTTTAGTGGCAGGGTATGGCTACACCTTC.

The chain uses TRBV7-9 and TRBJ2-7; TRBD1 might be the D (5 bases). The germline V gene encodes CDR1 SEHNR and CDR2 FQNEAQ (reference sequence). The length of the CDR3 is 14 residues. V gave up 5 bases and J gave up 2 bases, with 13 bases separating them. CDR3 region: CASSPRTSPYEQYF. In nucleotides, the CDR3 is TGTGCCAGCAGCCCGAGGACATCTCCCTACGAGCAGTACTTC.

This sequence joins TRBV27 and TRBJ2-1, with TRBD2 matching 10 bases. The CDR3 spans 15 residues. Germline V gene sequence: CDR1 MNHEY, CDR2 SMNVEV (reference sequence). The V and J ends lost 3 bases and 5 bases, in that order; junction bases with no gene match: 4. The CDR3 DNA follows: TGTGCCAGCAGTTTGCGGACTAGCGGAAACAATGAGCAGTTCTTC. Translating it yields CASSLRTSGNNEQFF.

The chain combines TRBV7-9 with TRBJ2-3; perhaps TRBD2 as D (5 bases). The CDR3 is made up of 13 amino acids. V was trimmed by 1 base and J by 5 bases, leaving 7 bases between them. Germline V gene sequence: CDR1 SEHNR, CDR2 FQNEAQ (reference sequence). The CDR3 coding sequence is TGTGCCAGCAGCTTAGGGGCGGGAGATACGCAGTATTTT. The encoded protein is CASSLGAGDTQYF.

The chain uses TRBV27 and TRBJ1-2; perhaps TRBD1 as D (6 bases). The CDR3 has 14 amino acids. Germline V gene sequence: CDR1 MNHEY, CDR2 SMNVEV (reference sequence). Trimming took 2 bases from V and 4 from J, leaving 11 bases between them. CDR3: CASSLRQEGYGYTF. In DNA, the CDR3 is TGTGCCAGCAGTTTAAGACAGGAAGGCTATGGCTACACCTTC.

The chain joins TRBV18 to TRBJ2-4; the match to TRBD2 covers 8 bases. Trimming at V came to 3 bases and at J to 9 bases, leaving 1 base not matched to a gene. The length of the CDR3 is 12 residues. The germline gives CDR1 KGHSH, CDR2 LQKENI. The CDR3 region is CASSPGGAIQYF. The CDR3 bases are TGTGCCAGCTCACCCGGGGGGGCCATTCAGTACTTC.

The chain carries TRBV9 and TRBJ2-3, with 7 bases matching TRBD2. This CDR3 is built from 16 residues. The junction had 7 bases not matched to a gene; V was cut back by 1 base and J by 2 bases. Germline V CDR1 and CDR2: SGDLS, YYNGEE. The CDR3, as DNA: TGTGCCAGCAGCGTACTTACTAGCGTTCTCACAGATACGCAGTATTTT. It yields the protein CASSVLTSVLTDTQYF. Combining the CDR3 with reference TRBV9 and TRBJ2-3 gives the whole variable domain DSGVTQTPKHLITATGQRVTLRCSPRSGDLSVYWYQQSLDQGLQFLIQYYNGEERAKGNILERFSAQQFPDLHSELNLSSLELGDSALYFCASSVLTSVLTDTQYFGPGTRLTVL.

The chain joins TRBV19 to TRBJ1-1, with 8 bases that match TRBD1. Germline V CDR1 and CDR2: LNHDA, SQIVND (reference sequence). The CDR3 extends over 15 amino acids. V was clipped by 3 bases and J by 5 bases; unmatched bases: 8. The CDR3 protein is CASSITGQGMTEAFF. The CDR3 bases are TGTGCCAGTAGTATTACCGGACAGGGAATGACTGAAGCTTTCTTT.

J is TRBJ2-2 and V is TRBV2, with 7 bases fitting TRBD2. The CDR3 length is 16 residues. V shed 7 bases and J 4 bases; nucleotides not matched to a gene: 12. Germline V gives CDR1 SNHLY, CDR2 FYNNEI. CDR3 nucleotides: TGTGCCAGCAAGAGGGAGGGAGGGCCCAGCACCGGGGAGCTGTTTTTT. Protein: CASKREGGPSTGELFF.

The chain is built from TRBV5-1 and TRBJ1-3; D unresolved. The germline V gene encodes CDR1 SGHRS and CDR2 YFSETQ. The CDR3 totals 14 residues. V shed 3 bases and J shed 3 bases, with 10 bases lying between them. The DNA of the CDR3 is TGCGCCAGCAGCTGGACGGGGTTTGGAAACACCATATATTTT. Translating it yields CASSWTGFGNTIYF.

This clone was seen more than once but under ten times. The chain has TRBV11-2 and TRBJ1-2; perhaps TRBD1 as D (6 bases). Germline lookup yields CDR1 SGHAT and CDR2 FQNNGV. The CDR3 runs 12 residues. Between the trimmed V and J ends, which lost 1 base and 8 bases, there was a span of 8 bases. The CDR3 region is CASSLARGGYTF. The CDR3 bases are TGTGCCAGCAGCTTAGCCAGGGGAGGCTACACCTTC.

This sequence joins TRBV7-2 and TRBJ2-5, with D possibly being TRBD1 (5 bases). The CDR3 has 15 amino acids. Germline CDR1 is SGHTA and CDR2 is FQGNSA. V gave up 7 bases and J gave up 2 bases, with 17 bases separating them. Here the CDR3 reads CASKGLGGAQETQYF. DNA for the CDR3: TGTGCCAGCAAGGGGCTGGGCGGAGCACAAGAGACCCAGTACTTC.

This chain joins TRBV25-1 and TRBJ2-5; 9 bases match TRBD2. The CDR3 loop spans 15 amino acids. The J segment lost 5 bases and the V segment lost 8 bases, leaving 12 bases of the junction unmatched. CDR1 and CDR2 from the germline V gene are MGHDK and SYGVNS. CDR3 sequence: CASGQASGTDETQYF. The CDR3 DNA follows: TGTGCCAGCGGGCAGGCTAGCGGGACGGATGAGACCCAGTACTTC.

This clone occurred once. The rearrangement links TRBV5-1 to TRBJ2-7, with D perhaps matching TRBD2 (5 bases). V was shortened by 3 bases and J by 6 bases, with 19 bases between the two germline ends. The CDR3 extends over 15 amino acids. The germline V gene encodes CDR1 SGHRS and CDR2 YFSETQ. CDR3 in DNA: TGCGCCAGCAGCTATGTTCCAGTCTCGAGGGTCGAGCAGTACTTC. Translated, it gives CASSYVPVSRVEQYF.